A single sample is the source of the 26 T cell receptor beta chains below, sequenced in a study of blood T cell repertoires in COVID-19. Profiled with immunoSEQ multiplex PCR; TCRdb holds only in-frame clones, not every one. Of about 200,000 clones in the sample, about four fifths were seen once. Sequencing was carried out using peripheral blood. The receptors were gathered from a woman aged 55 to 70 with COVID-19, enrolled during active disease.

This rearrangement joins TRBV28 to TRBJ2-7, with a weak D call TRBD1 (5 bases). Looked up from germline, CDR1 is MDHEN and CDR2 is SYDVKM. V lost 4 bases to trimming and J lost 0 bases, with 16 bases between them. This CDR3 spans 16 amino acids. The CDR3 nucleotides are TGTGCCAGCAGTTCGCCATTGGGGCAGAGCTCCTACGAGCAGTACTTC. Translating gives CASSSPLGQSSYEQYF.

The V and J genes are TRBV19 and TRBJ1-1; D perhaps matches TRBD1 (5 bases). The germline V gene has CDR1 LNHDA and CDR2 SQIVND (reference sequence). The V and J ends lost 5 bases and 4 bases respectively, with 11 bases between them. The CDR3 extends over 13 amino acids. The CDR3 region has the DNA TGTGCCAGTAGTGTTCAGGGAGGCACTGAAGCTTTCTTT. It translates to CASSVQGGTEAFF.

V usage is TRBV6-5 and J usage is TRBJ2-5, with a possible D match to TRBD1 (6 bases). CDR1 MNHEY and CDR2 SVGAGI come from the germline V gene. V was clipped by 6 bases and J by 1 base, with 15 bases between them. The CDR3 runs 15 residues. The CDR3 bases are TGTGCCAGCAGACCCCAGGGGATGGGCCAAGAGACCCAGTACTTC. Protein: CASRPQGMGQETQYF.

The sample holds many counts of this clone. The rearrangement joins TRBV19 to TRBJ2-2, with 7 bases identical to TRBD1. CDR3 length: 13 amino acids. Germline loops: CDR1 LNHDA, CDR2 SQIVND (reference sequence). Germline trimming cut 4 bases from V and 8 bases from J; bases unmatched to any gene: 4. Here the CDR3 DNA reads TGTGCCAGTAGTAGGGGACAGTCAGGGGAGCTGTTTTTT. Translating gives CASSRGQSGELFF.

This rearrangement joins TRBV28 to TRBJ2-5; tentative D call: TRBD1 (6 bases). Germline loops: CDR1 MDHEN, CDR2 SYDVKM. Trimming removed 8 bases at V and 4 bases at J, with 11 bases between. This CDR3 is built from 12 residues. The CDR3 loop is CASRRDTETQYF. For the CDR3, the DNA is TGTGCCAGCCGACGGGACACAGAGACCCAGTACTTC.

The CDR3 region has the DNA TGTGCCAGCGCAGCACTTGGGGGGACCTACGAGCAGTACTTC. Translated: CASAALGGTYEQYF. The chain carries TRBV27 and TRBJ2-7; D is perhaps TRBD2 (6 bases). The ends were cut back, 8 bases at V and 2 bases at J, with 16 bases in the middle. This CDR3 is 14 amino acids long. CDR1 is MNHEY and CDR2 is SMNVEV in the germline V gene (reference sequence).

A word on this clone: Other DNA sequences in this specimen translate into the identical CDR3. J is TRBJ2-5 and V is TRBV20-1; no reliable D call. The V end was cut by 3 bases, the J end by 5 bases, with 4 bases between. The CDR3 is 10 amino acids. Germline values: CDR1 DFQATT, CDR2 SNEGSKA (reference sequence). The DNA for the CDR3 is TGCAGTGCTAGGCGGGAGACCCAGTACTTC. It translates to CSARRETQYF.

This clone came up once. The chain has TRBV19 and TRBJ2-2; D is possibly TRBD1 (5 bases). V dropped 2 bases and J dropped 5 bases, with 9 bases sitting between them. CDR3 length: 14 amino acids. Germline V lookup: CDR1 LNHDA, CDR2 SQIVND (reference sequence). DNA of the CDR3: TGTGCCAGTAGTATAAAAGGGGCTACCGGGGAGCTGTTTTTT. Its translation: CASSIKGATGELFF.

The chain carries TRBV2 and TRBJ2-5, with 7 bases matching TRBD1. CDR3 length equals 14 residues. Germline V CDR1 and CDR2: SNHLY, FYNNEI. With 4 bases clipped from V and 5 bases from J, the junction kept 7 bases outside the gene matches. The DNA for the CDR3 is TGTGCCAGCAGTGCGGGACAGCCTGCGGAGACCCAGTACTTC. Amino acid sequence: CASSAGQPAETQYF.

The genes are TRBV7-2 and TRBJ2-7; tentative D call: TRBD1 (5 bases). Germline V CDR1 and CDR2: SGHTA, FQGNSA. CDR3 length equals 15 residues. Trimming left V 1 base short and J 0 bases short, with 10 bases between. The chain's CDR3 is CASSLGPGISYEQYF. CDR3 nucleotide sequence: TGTGCCAGCAGCTTAGGGCCAGGGATCTCCTACGAGCAGTACTTC.

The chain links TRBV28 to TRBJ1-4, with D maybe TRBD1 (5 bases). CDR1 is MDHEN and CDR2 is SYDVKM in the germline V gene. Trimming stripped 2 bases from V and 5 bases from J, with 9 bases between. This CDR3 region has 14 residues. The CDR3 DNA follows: TGTGCCAGCAGTTTAGGGGGGATCAATGAAAAACTGTTTTTT. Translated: CASSLGGINEKLFF.

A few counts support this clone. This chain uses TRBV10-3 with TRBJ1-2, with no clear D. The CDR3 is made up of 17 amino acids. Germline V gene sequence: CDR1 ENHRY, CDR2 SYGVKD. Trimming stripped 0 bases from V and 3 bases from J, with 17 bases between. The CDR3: CAISESMLNRRDYGYTF. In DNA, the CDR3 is TGTGCCATCAGTGAGTCGATGCTCAACCGGAGAGACTATGGCTACACCTTC.

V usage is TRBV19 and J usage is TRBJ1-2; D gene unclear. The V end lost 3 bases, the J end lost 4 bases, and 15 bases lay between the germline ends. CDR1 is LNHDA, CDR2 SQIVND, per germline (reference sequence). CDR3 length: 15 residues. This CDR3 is CASSIDAGEGYGYTF. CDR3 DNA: TGTGCCAGTAGTATCGACGCGGGAGAAGGCTATGGCTACACCTTC.

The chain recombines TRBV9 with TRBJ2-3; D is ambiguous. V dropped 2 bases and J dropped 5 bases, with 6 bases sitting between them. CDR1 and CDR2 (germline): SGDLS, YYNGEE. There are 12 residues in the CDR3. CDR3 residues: CASSVSGDTQYF. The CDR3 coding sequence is TGTGCCAGCAGCGTTTCGGGAGATACGCAGTATTTT.

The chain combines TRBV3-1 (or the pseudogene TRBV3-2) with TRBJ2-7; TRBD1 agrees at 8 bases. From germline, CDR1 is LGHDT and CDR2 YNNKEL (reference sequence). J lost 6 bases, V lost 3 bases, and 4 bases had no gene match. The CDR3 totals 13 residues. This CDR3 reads CASSQGTGSEQYV. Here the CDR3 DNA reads TGTGCCAGCAGCCAGGGGACAGGCTCCGAGCAGTACGTC.

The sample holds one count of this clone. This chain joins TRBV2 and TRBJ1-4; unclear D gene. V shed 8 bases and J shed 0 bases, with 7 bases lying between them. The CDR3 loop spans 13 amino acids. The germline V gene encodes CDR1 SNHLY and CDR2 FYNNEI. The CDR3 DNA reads TGTGCCAGCGTCTTATCAACTAATGAAAAACTGTTTTTT. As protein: CASVLSTNEKLFF.

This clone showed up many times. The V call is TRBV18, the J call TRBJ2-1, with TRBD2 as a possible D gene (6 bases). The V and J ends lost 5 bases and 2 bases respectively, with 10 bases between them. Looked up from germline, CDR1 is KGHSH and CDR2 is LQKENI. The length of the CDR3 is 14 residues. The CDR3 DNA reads TGTGCCAGCTCAGGGAGGAATACCTACAATGAGCAGTTCTTC. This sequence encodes CASSGRNTYNEQFF.

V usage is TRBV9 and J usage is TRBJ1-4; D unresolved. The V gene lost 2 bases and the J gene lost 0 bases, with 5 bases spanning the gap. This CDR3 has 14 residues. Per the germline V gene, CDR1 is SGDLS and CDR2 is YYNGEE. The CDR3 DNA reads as TGTGCCAGCAGCGTGTCCGCAACTAATGAAAAACTGTTTTTT. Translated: CASSVSATNEKLFF.

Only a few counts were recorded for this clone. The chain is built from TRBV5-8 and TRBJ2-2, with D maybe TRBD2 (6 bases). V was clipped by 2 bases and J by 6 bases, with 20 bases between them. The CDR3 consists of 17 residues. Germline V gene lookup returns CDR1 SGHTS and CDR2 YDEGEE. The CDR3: CASSFNMGGFYPGELFF. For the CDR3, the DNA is TGTGCCAGCAGCTTTAACATGGGAGGCTTCTACCCCGGGGAGCTGTTTTTT.

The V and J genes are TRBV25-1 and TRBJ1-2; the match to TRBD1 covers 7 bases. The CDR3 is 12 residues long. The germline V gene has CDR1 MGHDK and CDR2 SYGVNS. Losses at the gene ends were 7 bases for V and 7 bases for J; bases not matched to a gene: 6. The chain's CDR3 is CASTARGSGYTF. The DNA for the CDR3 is TGTGCCAGCACGGCCAGGGGGTCTGGCTACACCTTC.

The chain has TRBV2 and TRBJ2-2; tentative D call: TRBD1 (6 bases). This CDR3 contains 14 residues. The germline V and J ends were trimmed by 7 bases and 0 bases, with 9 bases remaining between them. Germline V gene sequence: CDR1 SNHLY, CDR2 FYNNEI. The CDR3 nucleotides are TGTGCCAGCAAGGGGGTAACGAACACCGGGGAGCTGTTTTTT. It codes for CASKGVTNTGELFF.

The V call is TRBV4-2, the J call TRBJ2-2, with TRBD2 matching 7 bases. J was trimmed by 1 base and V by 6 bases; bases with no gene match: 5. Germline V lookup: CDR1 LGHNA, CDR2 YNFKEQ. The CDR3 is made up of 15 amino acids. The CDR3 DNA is TGTGCCAGCAGGAGTGGGGGGGGGAACACCGGGGAGCTGTTTTTT. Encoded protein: CASRSGGGNTGELFF.

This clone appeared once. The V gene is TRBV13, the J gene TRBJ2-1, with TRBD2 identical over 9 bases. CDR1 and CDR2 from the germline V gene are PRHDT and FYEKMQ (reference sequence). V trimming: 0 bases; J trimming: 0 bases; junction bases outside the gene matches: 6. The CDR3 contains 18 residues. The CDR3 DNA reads TGTGCCAGCAGCTTAGGCCTAGCGGGGCAACCCTCCTACAATGAGCAGTTCTTC. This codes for CASSLGLAGQPSYNEQFF. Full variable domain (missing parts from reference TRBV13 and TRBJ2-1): AAGVIQSPRHLIKEKRETATLKCYPIPRHDTVYWYQQGPGQDPQFLISFYEKMQSDKGSIPDRFSAQQFSDYHSELNMSSLELGDSALYFCASSLGLAGQPSYNEQFFGPGTRLTVL.

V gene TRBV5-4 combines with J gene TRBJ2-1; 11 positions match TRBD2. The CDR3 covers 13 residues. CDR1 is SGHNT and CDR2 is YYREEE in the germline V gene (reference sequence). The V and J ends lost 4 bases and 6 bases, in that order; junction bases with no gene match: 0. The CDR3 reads CASSGTSGNEQFF. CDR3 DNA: TGTGCCAGCAGCGGGACTAGCGGCAATGAGCAGTTCTTC.

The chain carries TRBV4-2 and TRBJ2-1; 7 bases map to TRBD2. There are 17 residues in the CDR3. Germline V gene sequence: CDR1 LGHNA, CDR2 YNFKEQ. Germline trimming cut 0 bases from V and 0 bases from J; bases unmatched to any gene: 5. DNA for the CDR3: TGTGCCAGCAGCCAAGATGACGGGGGGAACTCCTACAATGAGCAGTTCTTC. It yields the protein CASSQDDGGNSYNEQFF.

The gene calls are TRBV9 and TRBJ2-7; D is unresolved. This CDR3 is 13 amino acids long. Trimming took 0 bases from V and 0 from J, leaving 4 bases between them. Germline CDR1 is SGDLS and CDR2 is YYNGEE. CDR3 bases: TGTGCCAGCAGCGTAGCAGGCTCCTACGAGCAGTACTTC. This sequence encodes CASSVAGSYEQYF.